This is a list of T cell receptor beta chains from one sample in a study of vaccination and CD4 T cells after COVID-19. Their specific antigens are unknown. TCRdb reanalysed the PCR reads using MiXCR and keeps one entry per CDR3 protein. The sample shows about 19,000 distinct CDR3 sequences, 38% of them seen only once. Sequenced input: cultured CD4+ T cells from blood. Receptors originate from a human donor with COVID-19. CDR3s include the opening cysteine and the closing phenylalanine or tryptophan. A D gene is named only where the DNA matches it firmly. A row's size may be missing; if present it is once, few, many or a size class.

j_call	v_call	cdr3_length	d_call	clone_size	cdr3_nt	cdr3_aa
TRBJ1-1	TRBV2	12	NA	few	TGTGCCAGCTCTCCCAGGCCCCCTGAAGCTTTCTTT	CASSPRPPEAFF
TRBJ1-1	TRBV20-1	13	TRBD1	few	TGCAGTGCTAGGACAGGGGCATACACTGAAGCTTTCTTT	CSARTGAYTEAFF
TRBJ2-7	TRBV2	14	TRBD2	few	TGTGCCAGCAGACCGTTGGCGGGGGGGACGGAGCAGTACTTC	CASRPLAGGTEQYF
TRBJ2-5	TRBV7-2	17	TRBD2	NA	TGTGCCAGCAGCCCCCCCGGGGTAGCGGGGGGGCTAGAGACCCAGTACTTC	CASSPPGVAGGLETQYF
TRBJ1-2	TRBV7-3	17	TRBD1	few	TGTGCCAGCAGCTTAACTGGGAGCGGGACAGGGCCTTATGGCTACACCTTC	CASSLTGSGTGPYGYTF
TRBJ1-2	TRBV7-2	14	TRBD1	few	TGTGCCAGCAGCTTAGGGGGACAGGGGAATGGCTACACCTTC	CASSLGGQGNGYTF
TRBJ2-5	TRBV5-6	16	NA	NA	TGTGCCAGCACCCACTTAACGGGCGGGCAACAAGAGACCCAGTACTTC	CASTHLTGGQQETQYF
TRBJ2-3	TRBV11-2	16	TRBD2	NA	TGTGCCAGCAGCTTACGCTCTAGCGGGGCGACAGATACGCAGTATTTT	CASSLRSSGATDTQYF
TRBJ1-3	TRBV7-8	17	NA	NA	TGTGCCAGCAGCCCCCTCTCAGGGGCGCGAGGAGGAAACACCATATATTTT	CASSPLSGARGGNTIYF
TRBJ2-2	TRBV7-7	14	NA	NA	TGTGCTAGCAGAGACTCGGGGAACACCGGGGAGCTGTTTTTT	CASRDSGNTGELFF
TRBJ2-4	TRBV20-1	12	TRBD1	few	TGCAGTGCCCCAGGGACAGAAAACATTCAGTACTTC	CSAPGTENIQYF
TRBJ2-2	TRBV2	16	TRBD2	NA	TGTGCCAGCAGGGGGGCTCTAGCGGGGTTAACCGGGGAGCTGTTTTTT	CASRGALAGLTGELFF
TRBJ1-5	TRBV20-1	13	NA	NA	TGCAGTGCAGGGACTGAGCGGGGTCAGCCCCAGCATTTT	CSAGTERGQPQHF
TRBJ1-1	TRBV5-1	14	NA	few	TGCGCCAGCAGCTTGGGACAAACCTCCACTGAAGCTTTCTTT	CASSLGQTSTEAFF
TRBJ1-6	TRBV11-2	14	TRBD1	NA	TGTGCCAGCAGCTGGGGACAGGGAAATTCACCCCTCCACTTT	CASSWGQGNSPLHF
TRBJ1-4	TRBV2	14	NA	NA	TGTGCCACCCGGTCGTGGGGGCTTAATGAAAAACTGTTTTTT	CATRSWGLNEKLFF
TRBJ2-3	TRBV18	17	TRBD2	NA	TGTGCCAGCTCACGAAATAGCGGGGGAGGCAGCACAGATACGCAGTATTTT	CASSRNSGGGSTDTQYF
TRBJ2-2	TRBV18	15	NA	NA	TGTGCCAGCTCGGGCGGGACAGATCGGGCCGGGGAGCTGTTTTTT	CASSGGTDRAGELFF
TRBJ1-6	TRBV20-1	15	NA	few	TGCAGTGCTAGAAGGTCGGACAGTTATAATTCACCCCTCCACTTT	CSARRSDSYNSPLHF
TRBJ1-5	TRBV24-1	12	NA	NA	TGTGCCACCAGTGAATTCGAACAGCCCCAGCATTTT	CATSEFEQPQHF
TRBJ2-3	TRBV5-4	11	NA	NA	TGTGCCAGCAGCAACCAAGGTACGCAGTATTTT	CASSNQGTQYF
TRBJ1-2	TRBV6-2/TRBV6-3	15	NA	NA	TGTGCCAGCAGTTACGGCGGAGACCCTAACTATGGCTACACCTTC	CASSYGGDPNYGYTF
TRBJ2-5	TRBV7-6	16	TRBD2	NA	TGTGCCAGCAGCTTAGACTTGCGGGGGTTAAAAGAGACCCAGTACTTC	CASSLDLRGLKETQYF
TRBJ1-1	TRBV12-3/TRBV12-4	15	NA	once	TGTGCCAGCACCTTAGCCGGGGATCTGGACACTGAAGCTTTCTTT	CASTLAGDLDTEAFF
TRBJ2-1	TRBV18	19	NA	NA	TGTGCCAGCTCACAACGGGGGGGACAGACCTCTAGCTCCTACAATGAGCAGTTCTTC	CASSQRGGQTSSSYNEQFF
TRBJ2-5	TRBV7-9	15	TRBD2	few	TGTGCCAGCATCCTAGCGGGGGCCTCCCAAGAGACCCAGTACTTC	CASILAGASQETQYF
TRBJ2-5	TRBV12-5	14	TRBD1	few	TGTGCTAGTGGTATTGGACAGGGCGGGGAGACCCAGTACTTC	CASGIGQGGETQYF
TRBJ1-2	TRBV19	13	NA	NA	TGTGCCAGTAGTATTCCGGGTCTCTATGGCTACACCTTC	CASSIPGLYGYTF
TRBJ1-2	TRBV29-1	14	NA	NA	TGCAGCGTTGACGGTCGGACGAGCCCCTATGGCTACACCTTC	CSVDGRTSPYGYTF
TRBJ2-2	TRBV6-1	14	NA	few	TGTGCCAGCACTACCGGACCTGTCACCGGGGAGCTGTTTTTT	CASTTGPVTGELFF
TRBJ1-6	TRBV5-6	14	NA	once	TGTGCCAGCAGCGGGGGCGGCCCGAATTCACCCCTCCACTTT	CASSGGGPNSPLHF
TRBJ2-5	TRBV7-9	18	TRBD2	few	TGTGCCAGCAGCTTAACGGTGATGGGACTAGCAGAATGGGGGACCCAGTACTTC	CASSLTVMGLAEWGTQYF
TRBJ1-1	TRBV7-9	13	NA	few	TGTGCCAGCAGCTTTTCCACGAACACTGAAGCTTTCTTT	CASSFSTNTEAFF
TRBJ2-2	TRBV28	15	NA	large	TGTGCCAGCAGTTTTTCCAGTCTGAACACCGGGGAGCTGTTTTTT	CASSFSSLNTGELFF
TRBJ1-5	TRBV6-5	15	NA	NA	TGTGCCAGCAGTTCCAGGACGGCCAGGGGTCAGCCCCAGCATTTT	CASSSRTARGQPQHF